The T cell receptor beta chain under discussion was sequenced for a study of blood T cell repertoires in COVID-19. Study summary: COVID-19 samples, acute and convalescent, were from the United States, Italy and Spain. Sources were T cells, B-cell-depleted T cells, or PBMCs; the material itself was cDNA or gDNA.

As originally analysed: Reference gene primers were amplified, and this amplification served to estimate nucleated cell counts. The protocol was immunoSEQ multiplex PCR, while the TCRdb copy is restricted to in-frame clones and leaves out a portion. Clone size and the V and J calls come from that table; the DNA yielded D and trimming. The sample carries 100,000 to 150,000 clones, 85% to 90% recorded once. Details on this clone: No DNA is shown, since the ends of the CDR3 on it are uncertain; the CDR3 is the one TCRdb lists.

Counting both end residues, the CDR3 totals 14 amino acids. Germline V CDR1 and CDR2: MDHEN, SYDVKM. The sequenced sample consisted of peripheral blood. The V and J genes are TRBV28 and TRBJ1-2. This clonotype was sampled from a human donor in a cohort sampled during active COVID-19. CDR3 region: CASSFLERNYGYTF.